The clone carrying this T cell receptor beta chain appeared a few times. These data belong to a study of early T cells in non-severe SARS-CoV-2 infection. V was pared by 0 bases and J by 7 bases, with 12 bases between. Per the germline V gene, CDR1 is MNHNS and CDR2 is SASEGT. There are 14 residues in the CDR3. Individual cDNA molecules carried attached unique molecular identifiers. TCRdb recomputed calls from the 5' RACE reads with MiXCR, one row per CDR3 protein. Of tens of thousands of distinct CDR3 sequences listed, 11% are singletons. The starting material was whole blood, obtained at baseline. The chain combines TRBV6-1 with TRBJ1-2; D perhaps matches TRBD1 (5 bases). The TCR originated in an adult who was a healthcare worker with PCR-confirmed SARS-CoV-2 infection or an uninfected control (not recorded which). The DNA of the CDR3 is TGTGCCAGCAGTGAAGCTTTGGGACGGAGTGGCTACACCTTC. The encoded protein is CASSEALGRSGYTF.